The sequence of this TCR beta chain was determined in a study of PD-L1 blockade in urothelial cancer. Study information: Atezolizumab 1,200 mg was given intravenously every 3 weeks, starting 2014. Blood was subjected to analysis at 3 weeks (second dose) and 6 weeks following treatment start. Of around 31 patients, approximately 23 were males with bladder-origin urothelial cancer.

This CDR3 has 15 residues. The germline V and J ends were trimmed by 4 bases and 3 bases, with 13 bases remaining between them. Templates that were synthetic TCR analogs were spiked into each PCR. TCRdb's table, derived via immunoSEQ multiplex PCR, lists solely in-frame clones and lacks some. Of about 88,000 clones in the sample, 90% are singletons; the top ten hold roughly a tenth. The sample was PBMCs, taken around atezolizumab (anti-PD-L1) treatment. This receptor was obtained from a man aged 60 to 69 with urothelial cancer. The V gene is TRBV23-1, the J gene TRBJ2-1; perhaps TRBD2 as D (5 bases). TRBV23-1 is annotated as an ORF whose role is uncertain. CDR3 nucleotides: TGCGCCAGCAGTCGCGAGGGAGTCAACTACAATGAGCAGTTCTTC. Translation: CASSREGVNYNEQFF.